A single sample gave rise to the 17 T cell receptor beta chains below, sequenced in a study of blood T cell repertoires in COVID-19. Repertoires were generated with immunoSEQ multiplex PCR, while TCRdb's copy carries only in-frame clones and drops some. The table shows approximately 150,000 clones, with around four fifths occurring only once. Specimen: PBMCs or T cells enriched from blood (not recorded which). The receptors come from a woman between 40 and 50 years old who had recovered from COVID-19.

CDR3 sequence reads: CAIRKAGDGGEQFF. The CDR3 DNA reads TGTGCCATCAGAAAAGCGGGAGACGGGGGTGAGCAGTTCTTC. The chain employs TRBV10-3 and TRBJ2-1; 8 positions match TRBD2. The germline gives CDR1 ENHRY, CDR2 SYGVKD. The CDR3 contains 14 residues. The trim removed 6 bases at V and 9 bases at J, leaving 10 bases unmatched.

The chain combines TRBV29-1 with TRBJ1-2; 10 bases map to TRBD1. The CDR3 sequence is 13 residues long. Per the germline V gene, CDR1 is SQVTM and CDR2 is ANQGSEA. The junction had 3 bases not matched to a gene; V was cut back by 0 bases and J by 8 bases. CDR3: CSVEEGQGWGYTF. The DNA for the CDR3 is TGCAGCGTTGAAGAGGGACAGGGGTGGGGCTACACCTTC.

Here the CDR3 reads CASSTVRLGTGGNTIYF. CDR3 coding DNA: TGTGCCAGCAGCACCGTTCGTCTAGGGACAGGTGGAAACACCATATATTTT. This rearrangement joins TRBV28 to TRBJ1-3; TRBD1 matches at 8 bases. The CDR3 consists of 17 residues. The trim removed 6 bases at V and 3 bases at J, leaving 13 bases unmatched. CDR1 is MDHEN and CDR2 is SYDVKM in the germline V gene. The variable domain in full, with the rest retrieved from reference TRBV28 and TRBJ1-3, is DVKVTQSSRYLVKRTGEKVFLECVQDMDHENMFWYRQDPGLGLRLIYFSYDVKMKEKGDIPEGYSVSREKKERFSLILESASTNQTSMYLCASSTVRLGTGGNTIYFGEGSWLTVV.

J is TRBJ2-3 and V is TRBV29-1; 9 nucleotides line up with TRBD2. The trim removed 8 bases at V and 6 bases at J, leaving 12 bases unmatched. Germline CDR1 is SQVTM and CDR2 is ANQGSEA. The CDR3 has 14 amino acids. In nucleotides, the CDR3 is TGCAGCACGCCTGGGAGCGGGGGGAAGGATACGCAGTATTTT. It codes for CSTPGSGGKDTQYF.

The chain combines TRBV28 with TRBJ2-7; possibly TRBD1 for D (6 bases). Deletions cut 5 bases from V and 5 bases from J, with 16 bases between. The germline V gene encodes CDR1 MDHEN and CDR2 SYDVKM. The CDR3 has 14 residues. The CDR3 loop is CASSPGHPRDEQYF. The CDR3 DNA reads as TGTGCCAGCAGTCCGGGACACCCCAGAGACGAGCAGTACTTC.

The chain joins TRBV15 to TRBJ1-4; the D gene is possibly TRBD1 (6 bases). The CDR3 spans 16 residues. The V end lost 2 bases, the J end lost 4 bases, and 14 bases lay between the germline ends. From germline, CDR1 is LNHNV and CDR2 YYDKDF (reference sequence). CDR3 residues: CATSRNDRTVNEKLFF. Here the CDR3 DNA reads TGTGCCACCAGCAGAAACGATCGGACAGTTAATGAAAAACTGTTTTTT. The full variable domain, rest sourced from reference TRBV15 and TRBJ1-4, is DAMVIQNPRYQVTQFGKPVTLSCSQTLNHNVMYWYQQKSSQAPKLLFHYYDKDFNNEADTPDNFQSRRPNTSFCFLDIRSPGLGDTAMYLCATSRNDRTVNEKLFFGSGTQLSVL.

This clone was found a few times. The chain employs TRBV10-3 and TRBJ1-1, with D possibly TRBD1 on 5 matching bases. The germline CDR1 and CDR2 sequences are ENHRY and SYGVKD. Trimming cost V 6 bases and J 3 bases, with 8 bases left between them. The CDR3 loop spans 12 amino acids. Here the CDR3 DNA reads TGTGCCATCAGAGGGGAGGACACTGAAGCTTTCTTT. Protein product: CAIRGEDTEAFF.

This sequence joins TRBV19 and TRBJ1-1; no clear D gene. The ends were cut back, 3 bases at V and 4 bases at J, with 15 bases in the middle. Germline V CDR1 and CDR2: LNHDA, SQIVND (reference sequence). The CDR3 length is 15 residues. CDR3 residues: CASSMPGLGRTEAFF. The CDR3 nucleotides are TGTGCCAGTAGTATGCCGGGATTAGGGCGCACTGAAGCTTTCTTT.

The chain is built from TRBV5-1 and TRBJ1-1; 9 bases are shared with TRBD1. CDR3 length: 18 amino acids. Losses at the gene ends were 0 bases for V and 4 bases for J; bases not matched to a gene: 13. Germline CDR1 and CDR2: SGHRS and YFSETQ. Here the CDR3 DNA reads TGCGCCAGCAGCTTGGGGTCGGGACAGGGACACGCCGTCACTGAAGCTTTCTTT. This encodes CASSLGSGQGHAVTEAFF.

V usage is TRBV11-2 and J usage is TRBJ1-3; TRBD1 might be the D (6 bases). Germline V lookup: CDR1 SGHAT, CDR2 FQNNGV. The CDR3 is 15 residues long. V gave up 5 bases and J gave up 0 bases, with 11 bases separating them. The DNA for the CDR3 is TGTGCCAGCAGCCAAGGGGGGGGCTCTGGAAACACCATATATTTT. It translates to CASSQGGGSGNTIYF. Full variable domain (rest looked up from reference TRBV11-2 and TRBJ1-3): EAGVAQSPRYKIIEKRQSVAFWCNPISGHATLYWYQQILGQGPKLLIQFQNNGVVDDSQLPKDRFSAERLKGVDSTLKIQPAKLEDSAVYLCASSQGGGSGNTIYFGEGSWLTVV.

This clone was seen only a few times. V is TRBV7-9 and J is TRBJ1-2; D may be TRBD1 (5 bases). CDR3 size: 12 residues. The germline V and J ends were trimmed by 5 bases and 6 bases, with 10 bases remaining between them. Germline lookup yields CDR1 SEHNR and CDR2 FQNEAQ (reference sequence). The CDR3 sequence: CASSRGGNGYTF. The CDR3 region has the DNA TGTGCCAGCAGCCGTGGGGGGAATGGCTACACCTTC.

To note about this clone: The same CDR3 can be traced to other DNA sequences in this sample. V gene TRBV27 combines with J gene TRBJ2-7; maybe TRBD2 (5 bases). Germline V gives CDR1 MNHEY, CDR2 SMNVEV (reference sequence). The CDR3 is made up of 14 amino acids. Trimming took off 2 bases at V and 0 bases at J, with 8 bases between the two ends. The DNA of the CDR3 is TGTGCCAGCAGTTTAAGCGGTAGCTCCTACGAGCAGTACTTC. Amino acids: CASSLSGSSYEQYF.

The chain couples TRBV2 to TRBJ2-5; D not certain. The CDR3 runs 13 residues. V was shortened by 3 bases and J by 5 bases, with 10 bases between the two germline ends. The V gene's germline CDR1 is SNHLY and CDR2 FYNNEI. The CDR3 bases are TGTGCCAGCAGTGATCCGGGTTGGGAGACCCAGTACTTC. Encoded protein: CASSDPGWETQYF.

The rearrangement joins TRBV18 to TRBJ1-6; 8 bases agree with TRBD1. CDR1 and CDR2 from the germline V gene are KGHSH and LQKENI. CDR3 length: 17 residues. The V gene end was trimmed by 5 bases and the J gene end by 0 bases; junction bases not matched to a gene: 6. The CDR3 protein is CASSSNRGSSYNSPLHF. The CDR3 nucleotides are TGTGCCAGCTCATCGAACAGGGGGAGCTCCTATAATTCACCCCTCCACTTT.

The J gene is TRBJ1-6, the V gene TRBV3-1 (or the pseudogene TRBV3-2); D perhaps matches TRBD1 (6 bases). The V end lost 0 bases, the J end lost 7 bases, and 13 bases lay between the germline ends. This CDR3 comprises 16 residues. Germline assignment: CDR1 LGHDT and CDR2 YNNKEL (reference sequence). The CDR3 sequence: CASSQEGGRGNSPLHF. The CDR3 DNA sequence: TGTGCCAGCAGCCAAGAAGGTGGCAGGGGAAATTCACCCCTCCACTTT.

The chain combines TRBV2 with TRBJ2-3; possible D gene TRBD2, 5 bases. CDR1 is SNHLY, CDR2 FYNNEI, per germline. V dropped 4 bases and J dropped 0 bases, with 8 bases sitting between them. This CDR3 is 14 amino acids long. In nucleotides, the CDR3 is TGTGCCAGCAGTGGGCTAGCTAGCACAGATACGCAGTATTTT. Translating it yields CASSGLASTDTQYF.

V usage is TRBV18 and J usage is TRBJ2-3; TRBD1 matches 9 bases. Germline values: CDR1 KGHSH, CDR2 LQKENI. The CDR3 has 13 amino acids. V was pared by 7 bases and J by 5 bases, with 4 bases of the junction left unmatched. DNA for the CDR3: TGTGCCAGCTTACAGGGGGCTCAAGATACGCAGTATTTT. Translation gives CASLQGAQDTQYF.